The 6 T cell receptor beta chains in this list originate from one sample, sequenced in a study of CD8 T cells in Susac syndrome. It was with random hexamers that roughly 0.45 to 1 ug RNA was reverse transcribed. TCRdb re-analysed the immunoSEQ multiplex PCR reads in MiXCR, keeping a single row per CDR3 protein. This sample has approximately 150,000 distinct CDR3 sequences, with approximately 95% found just once. Sequenced input: CD4+ T cells from PBMCs. These receptors came from a human donor with multiple sclerosis.

The J gene is TRBJ1-6, the V gene TRBV6-5; D remains unclear. V was cut by 0 bases and J by 7 bases, with 7 bases left in between. The CDR3 is 14 residues long. Germline CDR1 MNHEY, CDR2 SVGAGI. CDR3: CASSYSGSNSPLHF. The CDR3 DNA sequence: TGTGCCAGCAGTTACTCAGGGAGCAATTCACCCCTCCACTTT.

The V call is TRBV29-1, the J call TRBJ2-5; the D gene is possibly TRBD1 (6 bases). V was shortened by 5 bases and J by 2 bases, with 18 bases between the two germline ends. The CDR3 covers 15 residues. Germline lookup yields CDR1 SQVTM and CDR2 ANQGSEA. In DNA form, the CDR3 reads TGCAGCGTTCTCTTACCGGGACAACGACAAGAGACCCAGTACTTC. Translated, it gives CSVLLPGQRQETQYF.

The J gene is TRBJ2-1, the V gene TRBV14; D is ambiguous. The germline V gene encodes CDR1 SGHDN and CDR2 FVKESK. The CDR3 has 13 residues. Trimming stripped 5 bases from V and 10 bases from J, with 15 bases between. This chain's CDR3 is CASSAGLGREQFF. The CDR3 region has the DNA TGTGCCAGCAGCGCCGGGCTAGGACGGGAGCAGTTCTTC.

CDR3 DNA: TGTGCCAGCAGCTTCCGGGCCCCGCCAGATACGCAGTATTTT. Its protein is CASSFRAPPDTQYF. V and J are TRBV7-2 and TRBJ2-3; D unresolved. CDR3 length: 14 residues. The V gene's germline CDR1 is SGHTA and CDR2 FQGNSA. Trimming took off 3 bases at V and 4 bases at J, with 11 bases between the two ends. Based on the CDR3 plus reference TRBV7-2 and TRBJ2-3, the full variable domain is GAGVSQSPSNKVTEKGKDVELRCDPISGHTALYWYRQSLGQGLEFLIYFQGNSAPDKSGLPSDRFSAERTGGSVSTLTIQRTQQEDSAVYLCASSFRAPPDTQYFGPGTRLTVL.

The CDR3 sequence is CSATSSGDRTDTQYF. CDR3 DNA sequence: TGCAGTGCTACCTCTAGCGGGGATCGAACAGATACGCAGTATTTT. This sequence joins TRBV20-1 and TRBJ2-3, with 9 positions matching TRBD2. Trimming removed 4 bases from V and 3 bases from J; junction bases left unmatched: 8. The CDR3 sequence is 15 residues long. Looked up from germline, CDR1 is DFQATT and CDR2 is SNEGSKA (reference sequence).

This rearrangement joins TRBV20-1 to TRBJ2-1, with 12 bases identical to TRBD2. The CDR3 has 16 amino acids. Germline CDR1 is DFQATT and CDR2 is SNEGSKA (reference sequence). V shed 3 bases, J shed 6 bases, and the junction held 9 bases outside the gene matches. Here the CDR3 DNA reads TGCAGTGCTAGGGCTAGCGGGAGGGCCGATAGCAATGAGCAGTTCTTC. It yields the protein CSARASGRADSNEQFF.